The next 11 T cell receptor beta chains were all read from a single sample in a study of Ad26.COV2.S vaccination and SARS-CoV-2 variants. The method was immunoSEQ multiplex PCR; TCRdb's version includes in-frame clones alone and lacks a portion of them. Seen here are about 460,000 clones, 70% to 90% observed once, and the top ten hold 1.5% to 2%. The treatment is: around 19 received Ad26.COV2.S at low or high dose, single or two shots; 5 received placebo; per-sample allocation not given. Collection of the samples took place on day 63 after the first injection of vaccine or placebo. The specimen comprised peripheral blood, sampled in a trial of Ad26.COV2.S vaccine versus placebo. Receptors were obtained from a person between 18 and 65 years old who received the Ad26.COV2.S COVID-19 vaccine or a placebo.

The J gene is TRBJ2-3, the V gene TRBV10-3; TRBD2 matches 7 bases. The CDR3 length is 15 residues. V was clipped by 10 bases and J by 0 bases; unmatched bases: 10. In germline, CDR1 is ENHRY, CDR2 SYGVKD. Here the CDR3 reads CATGGGGSSTDTQYF. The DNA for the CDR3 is TGTGCCACCGGCGGGGGAGGGTCTAGCACAGATACGCAGTATTTT.

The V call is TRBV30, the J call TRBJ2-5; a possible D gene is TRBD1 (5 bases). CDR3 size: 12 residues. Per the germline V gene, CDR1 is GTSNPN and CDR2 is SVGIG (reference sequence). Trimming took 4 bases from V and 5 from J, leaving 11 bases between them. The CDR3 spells CAWMSAGETQYF. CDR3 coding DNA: TGTGCCTGGATGAGCGCAGGGGAGACCCAGTACTTC.

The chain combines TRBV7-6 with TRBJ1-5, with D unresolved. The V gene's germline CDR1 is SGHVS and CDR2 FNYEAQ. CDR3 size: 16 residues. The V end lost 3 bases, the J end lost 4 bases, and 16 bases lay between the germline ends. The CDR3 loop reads CASSLPFIGMNQPQHF. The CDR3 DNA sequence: TGTGCCAGCAGCTTGCCCTTTATTGGGATGAATCAGCCCCAGCATTTT.

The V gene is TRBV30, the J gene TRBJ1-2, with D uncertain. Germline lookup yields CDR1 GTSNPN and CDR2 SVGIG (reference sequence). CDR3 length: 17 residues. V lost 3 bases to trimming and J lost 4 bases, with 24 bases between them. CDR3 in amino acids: CAWRDPTGPPNFYGYTF. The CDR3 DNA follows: TGTGCCTGGAGAGACCCCACCGGACCCCCTAATTTCTATGGCTACACCTTC.

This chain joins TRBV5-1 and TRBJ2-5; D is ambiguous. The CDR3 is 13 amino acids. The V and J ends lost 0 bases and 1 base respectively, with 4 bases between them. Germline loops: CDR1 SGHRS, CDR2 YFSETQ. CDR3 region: CASSLVPQETQYF. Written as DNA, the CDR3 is TGCGCCAGCAGCTTGGTACCCCAAGAGACCCAGTACTTC.

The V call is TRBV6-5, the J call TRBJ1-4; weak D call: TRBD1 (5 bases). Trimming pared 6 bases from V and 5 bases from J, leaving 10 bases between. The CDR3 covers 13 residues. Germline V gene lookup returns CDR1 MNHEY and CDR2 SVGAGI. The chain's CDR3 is CASRATVNEKLFF. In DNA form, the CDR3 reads TGTGCCAGCAGAGCGACAGTGAATGAAAAACTGTTTTTT.

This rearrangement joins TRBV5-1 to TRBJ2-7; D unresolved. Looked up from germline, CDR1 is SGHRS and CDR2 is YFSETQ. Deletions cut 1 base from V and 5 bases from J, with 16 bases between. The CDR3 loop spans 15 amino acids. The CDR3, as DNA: TGCGCCAGCAGCTTGTTATACCCTCAGAGCGACGAGCAGTACTTC. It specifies CASSLLYPQSDEQYF.

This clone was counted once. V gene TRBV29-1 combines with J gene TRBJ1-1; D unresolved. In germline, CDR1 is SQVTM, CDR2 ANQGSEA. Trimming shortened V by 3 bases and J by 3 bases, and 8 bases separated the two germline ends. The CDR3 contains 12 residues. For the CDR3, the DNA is TGCAGCGTTGAGCCCGGGGACACTGAAGCTTTCTTT. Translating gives CSVEPGDTEAFF.

CDR3 loop: CASSSGTGELFF. The CDR3 coding sequence is TGTGCCAGCAGTTCGGGGACCGGGGAGCTGTTTTTT. The chain has TRBV7-9 and TRBJ2-2; D possibly corresponds to TRBD2 (5 bases). The CDR3 consists of 12 residues. V lost 6 bases and J 5 bases, leaving 7 bases between the germline ends. Germline CDR1 reads SEHNR; CDR2 reads FQNEAQ (reference sequence).

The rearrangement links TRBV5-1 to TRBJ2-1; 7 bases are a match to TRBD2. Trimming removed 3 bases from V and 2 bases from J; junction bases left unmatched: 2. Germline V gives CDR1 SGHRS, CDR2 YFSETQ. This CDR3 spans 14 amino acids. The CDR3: CASSSSGAYNEQFF. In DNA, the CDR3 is TGCGCCAGCAGCTCCAGCGGGGCCTACAATGAGCAGTTCTTC.

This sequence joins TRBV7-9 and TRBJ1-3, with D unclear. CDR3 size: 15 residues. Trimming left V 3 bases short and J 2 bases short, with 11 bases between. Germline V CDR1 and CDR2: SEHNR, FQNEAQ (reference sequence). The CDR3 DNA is TGTGCCAGCAGCTTGAAGGGCGGACCTGGAAACACCATATATTTT. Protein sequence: CASSLKGGPGNTIYF. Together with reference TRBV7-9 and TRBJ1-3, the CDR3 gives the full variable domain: DTGVSQNPRHKITKRGQNVTFRCDPISEHNRLYWYRQTLGQGPEFLTYFQNEAQLEKSRLLSDRFSAERPKGSFSTLEIQRTEQGDSAMYLCASSLKGGPGNTIYFGEGSWLTVV.